The next 3 T cell receptor beta chains were all read from a single sample in a study of blood T cell repertoires in COVID-19. Here immunoSEQ multiplex PCR was the method, and the copy in TCRdb shows in-frame clones only, minus some. The sample has roughly 150,000 clones; around 80% are singletons. The sample taken for sequencing was PBMCs or T cells enriched from blood (not recorded which). Receptor source: a man in his sixties or seventies who had been exposed to COVID-19.

This clone was picked up one time. The J gene is TRBJ2-1, the V gene TRBV9; TRBD2 is a possible D gene (5 bases). This CDR3 has 14 amino acids. With 3 bases removed from V and 8 bases from J, the gap between germline ends came to 15 bases. Germline V gene lookup returns CDR1 SGDLS and CDR2 YYNGEE. The CDR3: CASSAGLPGDEQFF. The DNA of the CDR3 is TGTGCCAGCAGCGCCGGCCTACCCGGGGATGAGCAGTTCTTC.

The chain employs TRBV4-2 and TRBJ2-7; 8 positions agree with TRBD2. V was clipped by 0 bases and J by 5 bases; unmatched bases: 6. The CDR3 consists of 15 residues. Germline CDR1 reads LGHNA; CDR2 reads YNFKEQ. The CDR3 DNA reads TGTGCCAGCAGCCAAGAAATTAGCGGGGATAACGAGCAGTACTTC. Its protein is CASSQEISGDNEQYF.

This clone showed up just a few times. J is TRBJ1-5 and V is TRBV27; weak D call: TRBD1 (6 bases). The CDR3 extends over 17 amino acids. CDR1 and CDR2 (germline): MNHEY, SMNVEV (reference sequence). Trimming left V 3 bases short and J 0 bases short, with 15 bases between. The CDR3 coding sequence is TGTGCCAGCAGTTTCCGACAGGAGAAATATAGCAATCAGCCCCAGCATTTT. This translates into CASSFRQEKYSNQPQHF.